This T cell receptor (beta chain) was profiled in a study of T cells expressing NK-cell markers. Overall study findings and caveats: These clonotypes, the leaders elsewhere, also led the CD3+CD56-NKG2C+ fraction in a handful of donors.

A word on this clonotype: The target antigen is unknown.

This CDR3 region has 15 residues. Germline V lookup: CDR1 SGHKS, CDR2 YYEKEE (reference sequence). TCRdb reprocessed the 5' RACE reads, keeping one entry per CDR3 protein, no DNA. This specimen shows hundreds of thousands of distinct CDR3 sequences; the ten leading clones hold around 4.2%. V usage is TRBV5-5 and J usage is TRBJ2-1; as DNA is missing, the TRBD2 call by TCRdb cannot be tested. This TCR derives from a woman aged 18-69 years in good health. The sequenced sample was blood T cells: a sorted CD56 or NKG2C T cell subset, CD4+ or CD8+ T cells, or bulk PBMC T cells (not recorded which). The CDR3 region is CASSFGLAGESEQFF.